This TCR beta chain was sequenced in a study of blood T cell repertoires in COVID-19. Study details: Samples of COVID-19 (acute and convalescent) were obtained from the United States, Italy and Spain. T cells, B-cell-depleted T cells, or PBMCs supplied cDNA or gDNA.

The CDR3 loop spans 16 amino acids. Germline loops: CDR1 MDHEN, CDR2 SYDVKM. J gave up 4 bases and V 5 bases, and 8 bases lay outside the gene matches. Enrolled during active infection, Seattle patients were then followed longitudinally. Original analysis: Using reference gene primer amplification, nucleated cell counts were estimated. Libraries were prepared by immunoSEQ multiplex PCR; TCRdb keeps only in-frame clonotypes and omits some of them. V and J calls and clone size are as listed in that table; D and trimming were resolved from the DNA. The profile shows more than 200,000 clones, 75% to 85% of them singletons.

The sequenced sample was peripheral blood. The gene calls are TRBV28 and TRBJ2-1, with 10 positions matching TRBD2. The source of this sequence is a woman at least 80 years old with COVID-19, enrolled during active disease. The CDR3 nucleotides are TGTGCCAGCAGTGCGAGCGGGAGGGCCGGTTACAATGAGCAGTTCTTC. Amino acid sequence: CASSASGRAGYNEQFF.